This TCR beta chain was found in a study of blood T cell repertoires in COVID-19. Germline V lookup: CDR1 SNHLY, CDR2 FYNNEI. This CDR3 spans 13 amino acids. With 6 bases removed from V and 1 base from J, the gap between germline ends came to 8 bases. Sequencing used immunoSEQ multiplex PCR; TCRdb keeps in-frame clones, though not all of them. The sample carries about 240,000 clones, about nine tenths recorded once. The V call is TRBV2, the J call TRBJ2-3; D ambiguous. The source is a man between 60 and 75 years old who had recovered from COVID-19. The specimen was peripheral blood. This chain's CDR3 is CASRTTRTDTQYF. DNA of the CDR3: TGTGCCAGCAGGACAACACGCACAGATACGCAGTATTTT.